This T cell receptor beta chain comes out of a study of cytotoxic CD8 clonotypes in ibrutinib-treated CLL. The germline gives CDR1 MGHRA, CDR2 YSYEKL. Trimming cost V 0 bases and J 8 bases; bases outside gene matches: 9. The length of the CDR3 is 16 residues. Points from the study as a whole: Sustained-remission patients were sampled at different times than progressing patients were.

Concerning this clone itself: What it binds is unknown.

Measured with immunoSEQ multiplex PCR; TCRdb has only the in-frame clones, and not every one. The sample yields about 68,000 clones, around 68% seen once. This chain connects TRBV4-1 to TRBJ2-1; TRBD2 agrees at 8 bases. The receptor was isolated from a human donor with chronic lymphocytic leukemia. Sequences were derived from PBMCs, sampled after 12 months of ibrutinib treatment. For the CDR3, the DNA is TGCGCCAGCAGCCAAGATGGGGCGGGGGGCGAGGATGAGCAGTTCTTC. It specifies CASSQDGAGGEDEQFF.